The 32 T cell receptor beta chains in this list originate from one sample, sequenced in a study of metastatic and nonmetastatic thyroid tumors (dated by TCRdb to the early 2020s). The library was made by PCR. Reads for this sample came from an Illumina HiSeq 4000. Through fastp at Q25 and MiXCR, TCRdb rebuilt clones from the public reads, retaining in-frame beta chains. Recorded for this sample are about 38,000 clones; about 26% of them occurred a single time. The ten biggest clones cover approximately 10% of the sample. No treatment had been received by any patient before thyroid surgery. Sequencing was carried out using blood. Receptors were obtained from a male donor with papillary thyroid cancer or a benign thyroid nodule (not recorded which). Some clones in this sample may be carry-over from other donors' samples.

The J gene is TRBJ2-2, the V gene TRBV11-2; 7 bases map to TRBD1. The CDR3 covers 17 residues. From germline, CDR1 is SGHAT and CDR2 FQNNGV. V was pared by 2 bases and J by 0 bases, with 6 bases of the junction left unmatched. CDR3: CASSLSTGQSNTGELFF. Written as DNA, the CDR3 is TGTGCCAGCAGCTTAAGTACGGGACAGTCGAACACCGGGGAGCTGTTTTTT.

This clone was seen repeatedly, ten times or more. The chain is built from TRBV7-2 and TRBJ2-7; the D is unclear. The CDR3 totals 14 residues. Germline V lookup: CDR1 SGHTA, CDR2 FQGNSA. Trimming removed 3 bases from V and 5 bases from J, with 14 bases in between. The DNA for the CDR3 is TGTGCCAGCAGCTTCGTGGGCCCCGCCGACGAGCAGTACTTC. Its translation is CASSFVGPADEQYF.

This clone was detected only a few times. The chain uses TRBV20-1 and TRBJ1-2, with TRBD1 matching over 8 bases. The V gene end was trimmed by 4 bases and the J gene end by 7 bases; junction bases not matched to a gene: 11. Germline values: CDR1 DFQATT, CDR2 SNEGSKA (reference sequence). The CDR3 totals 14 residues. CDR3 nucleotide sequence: TGCAGTGCTAATCCCCCCCAGGGGGCGAGTGGCTACACCTTC. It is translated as CSANPPQGASGYTF.

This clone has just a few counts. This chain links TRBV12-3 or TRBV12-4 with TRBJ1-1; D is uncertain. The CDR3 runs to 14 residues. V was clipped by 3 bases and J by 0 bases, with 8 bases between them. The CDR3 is CASSFTVMNTEAFF. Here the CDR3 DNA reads TGTGCCAGCAGTTTTACGGTTATGAACACTGAAGCTTTCTTT.

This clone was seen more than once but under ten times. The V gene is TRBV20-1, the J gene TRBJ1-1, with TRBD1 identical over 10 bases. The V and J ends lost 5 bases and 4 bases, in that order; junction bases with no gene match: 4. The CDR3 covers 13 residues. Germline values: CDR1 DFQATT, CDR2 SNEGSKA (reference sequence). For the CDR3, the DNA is TGCAGTGCTCGACAGGGGGCCAGCACTGAAGCTTTCTTT. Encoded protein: CSARQGASTEAFF.

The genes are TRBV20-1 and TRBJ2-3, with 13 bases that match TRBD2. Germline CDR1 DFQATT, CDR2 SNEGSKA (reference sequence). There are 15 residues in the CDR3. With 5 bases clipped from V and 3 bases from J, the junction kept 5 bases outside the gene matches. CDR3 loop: CSARGTSGKTDTQYF. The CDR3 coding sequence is TGCAGTGCTCGGGGGACTAGCGGGAAGACAGATACGCAGTATTTT.

The CDR3 DNA sequence: TGTGCCAGCAGTGAGGAGGGGGCGTCATCCTACGAGCAGTACTTC. It encodes CASSEEGASSYEQYF. The V and J genes are TRBV6-4 and TRBJ2-7, with a tentative D call TRBD1 (7 bases). The CDR3 contains 15 residues. V was trimmed by 3 bases and J by 1 base, leaving 13 bases between them. CDR1 is MRHNA, CDR2 SNTAGT, per germline.

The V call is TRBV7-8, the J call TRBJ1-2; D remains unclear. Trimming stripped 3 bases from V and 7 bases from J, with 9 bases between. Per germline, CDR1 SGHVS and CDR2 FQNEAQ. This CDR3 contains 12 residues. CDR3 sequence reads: CASSLTTSGYTF. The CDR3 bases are TGTGCCAGCAGCTTGACAACCAGTGGCTACACCTTC.

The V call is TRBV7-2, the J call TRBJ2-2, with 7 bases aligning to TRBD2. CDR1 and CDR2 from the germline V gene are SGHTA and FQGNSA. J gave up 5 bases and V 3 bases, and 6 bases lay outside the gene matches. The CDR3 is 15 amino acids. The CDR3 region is CASSFVGGVTGELFF. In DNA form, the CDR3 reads TGTGCCAGCAGCTTTGTGGGAGGGGTGACCGGGGAGCTGTTTTTT.

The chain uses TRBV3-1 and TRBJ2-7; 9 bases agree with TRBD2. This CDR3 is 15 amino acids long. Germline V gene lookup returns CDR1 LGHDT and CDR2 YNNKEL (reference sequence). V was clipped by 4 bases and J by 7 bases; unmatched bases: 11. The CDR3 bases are TGTGCCAGCAGCCTATTTAGCGGGGGTGTACGGGAGCAGTACTTC. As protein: CASSLFSGGVREQYF.

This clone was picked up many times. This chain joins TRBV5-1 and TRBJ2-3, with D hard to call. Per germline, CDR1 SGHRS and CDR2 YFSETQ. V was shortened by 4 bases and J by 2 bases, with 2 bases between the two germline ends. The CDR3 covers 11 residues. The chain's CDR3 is CASSTTDTQYF. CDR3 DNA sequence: TGCGCCAGCAGCACCACAGATACGCAGTATTTT.

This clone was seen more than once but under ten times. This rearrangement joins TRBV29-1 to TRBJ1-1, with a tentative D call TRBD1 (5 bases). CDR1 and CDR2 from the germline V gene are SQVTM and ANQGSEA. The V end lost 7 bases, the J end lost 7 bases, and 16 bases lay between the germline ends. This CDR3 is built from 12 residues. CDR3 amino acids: CSAPGLRNEAFF. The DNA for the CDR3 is TGCAGCGCACCGGGACTCCGGAATGAAGCTTTCTTT.

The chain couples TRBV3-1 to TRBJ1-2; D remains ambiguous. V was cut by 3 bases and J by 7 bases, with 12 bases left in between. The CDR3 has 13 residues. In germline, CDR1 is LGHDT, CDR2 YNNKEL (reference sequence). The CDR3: CASSQAPWGGYTF. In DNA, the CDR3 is TGTGCCAGCAGCCAGGCTCCATGGGGTGGCTACACCTTC.

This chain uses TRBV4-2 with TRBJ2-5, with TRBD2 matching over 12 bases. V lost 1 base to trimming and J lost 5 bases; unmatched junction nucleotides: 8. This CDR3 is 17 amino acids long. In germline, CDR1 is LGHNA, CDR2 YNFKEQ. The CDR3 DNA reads TGTGCCAGCAGCCAAGTTCTAGCGGGAGGGCCGGGGGAGACCCAGTACTTC. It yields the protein CASSQVLAGGPGETQYF.

CDR3 in amino acids: CASSPRQGDTQYF. The CDR3 nucleotides read TGTGCCAGCAGCCCTCGACAGGGCGATACGCAGTATTTT. The chain recombines TRBV9 with TRBJ2-3; the match to TRBD1 covers 7 bases. Trimming cost V 4 bases and J 6 bases; bases outside gene matches: 5. Germline assignment: CDR1 SGDLS and CDR2 YYNGEE. This CDR3 spans 13 amino acids.

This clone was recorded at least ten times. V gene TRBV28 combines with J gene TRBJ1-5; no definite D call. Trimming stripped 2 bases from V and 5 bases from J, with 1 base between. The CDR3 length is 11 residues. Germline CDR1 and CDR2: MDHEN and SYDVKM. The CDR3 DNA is TGTGCCAGCAGTTTAGATCAGCCCCAGCATTTT. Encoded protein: CASSLDQPQHF.

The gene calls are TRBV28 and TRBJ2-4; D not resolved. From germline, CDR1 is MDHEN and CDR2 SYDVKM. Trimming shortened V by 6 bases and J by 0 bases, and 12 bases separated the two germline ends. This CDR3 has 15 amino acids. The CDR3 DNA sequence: TGTGCCAGCAGCCTTCGGTCGGTAGCCAAAAACATTCAGTACTTC. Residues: CASSLRSVAKNIQYF.

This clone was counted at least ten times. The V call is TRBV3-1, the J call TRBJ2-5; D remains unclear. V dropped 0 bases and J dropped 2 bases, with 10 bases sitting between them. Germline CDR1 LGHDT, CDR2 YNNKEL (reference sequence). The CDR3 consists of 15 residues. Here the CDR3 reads CASSQEGAPQETQYF. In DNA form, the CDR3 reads TGTGCCAGCAGCCAAGAAGGAGCGCCTCAAGAGACCCAGTACTTC.

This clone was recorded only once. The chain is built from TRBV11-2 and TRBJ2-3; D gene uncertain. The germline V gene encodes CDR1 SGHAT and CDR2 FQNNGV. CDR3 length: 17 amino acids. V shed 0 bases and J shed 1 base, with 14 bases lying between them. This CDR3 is CASSLDLMVPGTDTQYF. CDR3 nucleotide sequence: TGTGCCAGCAGCTTAGATCTGATGGTGCCCGGCACAGATACGCAGTATTTT.

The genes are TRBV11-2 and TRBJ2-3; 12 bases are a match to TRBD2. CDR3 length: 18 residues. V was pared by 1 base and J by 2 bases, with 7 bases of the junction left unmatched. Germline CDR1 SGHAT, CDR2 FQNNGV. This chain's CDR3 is CASSLGSTSGGSTDTQYF. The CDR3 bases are TGTGCCAGCAGCTTAGGGTCAACTAGCGGGGGGTCCACAGATACGCAGTATTTT.

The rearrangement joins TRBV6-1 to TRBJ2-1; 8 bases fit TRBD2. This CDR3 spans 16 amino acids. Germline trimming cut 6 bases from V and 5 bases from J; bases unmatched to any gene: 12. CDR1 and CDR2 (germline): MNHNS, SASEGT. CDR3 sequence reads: CASRPGLGFSDNEQFF. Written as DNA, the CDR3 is TGTGCCAGCAGACCGGGACTAGGCTTTTCCGACAATGAGCAGTTCTTC.

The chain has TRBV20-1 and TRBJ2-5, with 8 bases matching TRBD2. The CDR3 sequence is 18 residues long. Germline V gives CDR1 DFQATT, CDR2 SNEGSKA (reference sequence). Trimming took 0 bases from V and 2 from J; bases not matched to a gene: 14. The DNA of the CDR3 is TGCAGTGCTAGAGAGATGAGGGGAAGCGGGGGAGGGCAAGAGACCCAGTACTTC. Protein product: CSAREMRGSGGGQETQYF.

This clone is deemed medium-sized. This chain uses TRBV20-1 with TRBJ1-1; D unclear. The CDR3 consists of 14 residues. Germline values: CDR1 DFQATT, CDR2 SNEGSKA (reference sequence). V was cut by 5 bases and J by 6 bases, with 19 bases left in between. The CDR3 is CSASGFARGPEAFF. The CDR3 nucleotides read TGCAGTGCTTCGGGTTTTGCGAGAGGGCCTGAAGCTTTCTTT.

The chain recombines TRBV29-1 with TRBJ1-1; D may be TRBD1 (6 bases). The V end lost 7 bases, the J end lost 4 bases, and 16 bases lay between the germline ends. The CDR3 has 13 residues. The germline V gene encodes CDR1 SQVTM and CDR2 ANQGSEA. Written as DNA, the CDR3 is TGCAGCGCACAGGGAAGGATGAGCACTGAAGCTTTCTTT. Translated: CSAQGRMSTEAFF.

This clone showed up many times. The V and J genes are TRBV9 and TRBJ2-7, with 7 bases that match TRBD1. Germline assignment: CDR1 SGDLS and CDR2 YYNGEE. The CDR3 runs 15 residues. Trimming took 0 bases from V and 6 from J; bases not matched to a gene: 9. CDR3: CASSVDGTAPSEQYF. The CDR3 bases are TGTGCCAGCAGCGTAGATGGGACAGCCCCTTCCGAGCAGTACTTC.

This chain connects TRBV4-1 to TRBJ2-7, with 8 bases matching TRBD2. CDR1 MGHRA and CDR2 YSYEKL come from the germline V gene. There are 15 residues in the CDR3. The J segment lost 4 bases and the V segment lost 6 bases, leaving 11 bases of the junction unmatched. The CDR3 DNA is TGCGCCAGCAGTTCCGGGACTAGTAAGGCGTACGAGCAGTACTTC. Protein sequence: CASSSGTSKAYEQYF.

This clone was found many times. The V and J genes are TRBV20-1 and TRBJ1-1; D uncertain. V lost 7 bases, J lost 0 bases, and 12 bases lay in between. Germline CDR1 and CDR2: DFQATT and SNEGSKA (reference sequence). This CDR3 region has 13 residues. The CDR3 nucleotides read TGCAGTGTCAGTCCGGGAATGAACACTGAAGCTTTCTTT. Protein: CSVSPGMNTEAFF.

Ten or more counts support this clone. The chain's CDR3 is CASSDRGGKGLETQYF. CDR3 DNA: TGCGCCAGCAGCGATCGGGGCGGGAAGGGTCTTGAGACCCAGTACTTC. This rearrangement joins TRBV4-1 to TRBJ2-5, with D tentatively TRBD2 (6 bases). The CDR3 runs 16 residues. From germline, CDR1 is MGHRA and CDR2 YSYEKL. V was cut by 5 bases and J by 5 bases, with 21 bases left in between.

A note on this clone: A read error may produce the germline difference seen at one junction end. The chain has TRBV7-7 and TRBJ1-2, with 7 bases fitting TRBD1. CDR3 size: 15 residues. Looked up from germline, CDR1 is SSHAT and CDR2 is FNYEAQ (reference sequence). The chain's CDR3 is CASSPGGTALYGYTF. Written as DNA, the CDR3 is TGTGCTAGCAGCCCGGGGGGGACAGCCCTCTATGGCTACACCTTC.

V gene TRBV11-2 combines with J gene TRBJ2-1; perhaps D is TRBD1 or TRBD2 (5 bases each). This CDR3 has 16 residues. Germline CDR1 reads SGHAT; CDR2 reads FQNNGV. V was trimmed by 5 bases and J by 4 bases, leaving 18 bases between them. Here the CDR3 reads CASSLRGGGTYNEQFF. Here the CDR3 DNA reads TGTGCCAGCAGCCTTAGGGGTGGGGGTACTTACAATGAGCAGTTCTTC.

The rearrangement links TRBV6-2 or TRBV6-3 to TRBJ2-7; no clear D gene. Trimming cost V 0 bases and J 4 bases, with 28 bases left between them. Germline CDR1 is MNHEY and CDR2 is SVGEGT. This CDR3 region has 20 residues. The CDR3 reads CASSYSSPALERPGRYEQYF. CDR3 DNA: TGTGCCAGCAGTTACTCGTCACCGGCACTCGAGAGGCCCGGTCGGTACGAGCAGTACTTC.

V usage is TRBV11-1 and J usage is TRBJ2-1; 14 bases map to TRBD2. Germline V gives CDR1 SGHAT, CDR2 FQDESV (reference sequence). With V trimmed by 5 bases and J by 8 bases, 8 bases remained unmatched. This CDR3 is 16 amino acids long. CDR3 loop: CASSGTSGSHEDEQFF. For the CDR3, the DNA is TGTGCCAGCAGCGGGACTAGCGGGAGTCATGAGGATGAGCAGTTCTTC. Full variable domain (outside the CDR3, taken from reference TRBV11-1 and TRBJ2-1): EAEVAQSPRYKITEKSQAVAFWCDPISGHATLYWYRQILGQGPELLVQFQDESVVDDSQLPKDRFSAERLKGVDSTLKIQPAELGDSAMYLCASSGTSGSHEDEQFFGPGTRLTVL.